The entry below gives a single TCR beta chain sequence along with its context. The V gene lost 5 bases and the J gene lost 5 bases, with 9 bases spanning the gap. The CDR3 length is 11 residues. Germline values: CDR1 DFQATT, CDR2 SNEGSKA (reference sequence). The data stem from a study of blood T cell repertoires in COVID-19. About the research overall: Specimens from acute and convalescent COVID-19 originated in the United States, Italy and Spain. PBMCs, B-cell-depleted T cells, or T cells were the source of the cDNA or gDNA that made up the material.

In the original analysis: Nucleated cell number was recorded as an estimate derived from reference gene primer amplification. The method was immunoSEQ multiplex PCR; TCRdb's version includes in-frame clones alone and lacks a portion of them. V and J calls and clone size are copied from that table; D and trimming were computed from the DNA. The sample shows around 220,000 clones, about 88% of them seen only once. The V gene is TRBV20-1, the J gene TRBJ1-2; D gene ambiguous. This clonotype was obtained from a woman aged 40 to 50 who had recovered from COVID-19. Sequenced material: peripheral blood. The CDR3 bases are TGCAGTGCTCCGGTCCTATATGGCTACACCTTC. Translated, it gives CSAPVLYGYTF.